This entry lists 27 T cell receptor beta chains sequenced from one sample in a study of T cell repertoires in cytomegalovirus infection. TCRdb used MiXCR to reprocess the reads, holding one entry per CDR3 protein. This sample yields more than 200,000 distinct CDR3 sequences, of which 8% to 9.5% are seen a single time; about 16% belongs to the top ten. Sequenced input: PBMCs. These receptor sequences come from a human donor in good health (CMV status not recorded). Some clones in this sample may be carry-over from other donors' samples.

This clonotype was detected many times. The chain has TRBV7-2 and TRBJ1-1; D gene ambiguous. The CDR3 covers 15 residues. The V gene lost 1 base and the J gene lost 1 base, with 10 bases spanning the gap. The germline V gene encodes CDR1 SGHTA and CDR2 FQGNSA. CDR3 protein: CASSLVAGTNTEAFF. CDR3 DNA sequence: TGTGCCAGCAGCTTAGTTGCAGGCACGAACACTGAAGCTTTCTTT.

This clonotype was counted at least ten times. In nucleotides, the CDR3 is TGTGCCAGCAGCTTAGGGGTCGCGAGGAATGAGCAGTTCTTC. The encoded protein is CASSLGVARNEQFF. The chain is built from TRBV7-2 and TRBJ2-1, with unresolved D. V was trimmed by 1 base and J by 7 bases, leaving 11 bases between them. This CDR3 region has 14 residues. Germline loops: CDR1 SGHTA, CDR2 FQGNSA.

This chain links TRBV20-1 with TRBJ2-1, with 7 bases identical to TRBD2. The V gene's germline CDR1 is DFQATT and CDR2 SNEGSKA (reference sequence). Germline trimming cut 5 bases from V and 0 bases from J; bases unmatched to any gene: 4. The CDR3 sequence is 14 residues long. DNA for the CDR3: TGCAGTGCTCCTTCTAGCGGCTCCTACAATGAGCAGTTCTTC. It codes for CSAPSSGSYNEQFF.

This clonotype appeared many times. This sequence joins TRBV7-9 and TRBJ1-1; D not resolved. V lost 5 bases and J 6 bases, leaving 7 bases between the germline ends. Per the germline V gene, CDR1 is SEHNR and CDR2 is FQNEAQ (reference sequence). This CDR3 is built from 11 residues. The CDR3 reads CASSHLAEAFF. CDR3 DNA: TGTGCCAGCAGCCACTTAGCTGAAGCTTTCTTT.

This clonotype appeared many times. The rearrangement links TRBV18 to TRBJ2-7; 7 bases agree with TRBD1. The CDR3 is made up of 14 amino acids. Trimming removed 3 bases from V and 8 bases from J; junction bases left unmatched: 10. Germline loops: CDR1 KGHSH, CDR2 LQKENI. The CDR3 sequence: CASSPQGDGRQQYF. DNA for the CDR3: TGTGCCAGCTCACCTCAGGGGGACGGAAGACAGCAGTACTTC.

The chain carries TRBV11-3 and TRBJ2-3; 8 bases agree with TRBD1. This CDR3 is 15 amino acids long. J gave up 4 bases and V 1 base, and 4 bases lay outside the gene matches. Germline V gene sequence: CDR1 SGHNT, CDR2 YENEEA. The DNA for the CDR3 is TGTGCCAGCAGCTTAGGGACAGGGATGGCAGATACGCAGTATTTT. Translated: CASSLGTGMADTQYF.

Many counts were recorded for this clonotype. The chain recombines TRBV12-3 or TRBV12-4 with TRBJ2-7, with D possibly being TRBD1 (6 bases). The CDR3 runs 12 residues. The V and J ends lost 1 base and 5 bases respectively, with 6 bases between them. In DNA form, the CDR3 reads TGTGCCAGCAGTTTAGAGGGGGACGAGCAGTACTTC. Translated, it gives CASSLEGDEQYF.

A note on this clonotype: Since a much larger clone is just one base distant, this may be a read error. The CDR3 bases are TGTGCCACCCCCGGACAGTCGAACACTGAAGCTTTCTTT. It is translated as CATPGQSNTEAFF. V is TRBV7-6 and J is TRBJ1-1; TRBD1 might be the D (6 bases). Trimming shortened V by 10 bases and J by 1 base, and 13 bases separated the two germline ends. The CDR3 sequence is 13 residues long. Germline V gene sequence: CDR1 SGHVS, CDR2 FNYEAQ.

This clonotype has ten or more counts. This chain joins TRBV28 and TRBJ2-6; no definite D call. The V gene lost 3 bases and the J gene lost 0 bases, with 6 bases spanning the gap. The germline V gene has CDR1 MDHEN and CDR2 SYDVKM. This CDR3 region has 15 residues. This CDR3 reads CASSLIGSGANVLTF. In DNA form, the CDR3 reads TGTGCCAGCAGTTTGATAGGCTCTGGGGCCAACGTCCTGACTTTC.

In this sample, this clonotype turned up many times. This chain links TRBV7-3 with TRBJ2-5, with D unclear. CDR3 length: 13 residues. V was trimmed by 5 bases and J by 5 bases, leaving 12 bases between them. Germline lookup yields CDR1 SGHTA and CDR2 FQGTGA. The CDR3 loop is CASSLGPPETQYF. The CDR3 DNA follows: TGTGCCAGCAGCCTCGGACCGCCGGAGACCCAGTACTTC.

The sample holds many counts of this clonotype. This chain joins TRBV7-9 and TRBJ2-3; D uncertain. The CDR3 spans 13 residues. Trimming removed 5 bases at V and 3 bases at J, with 9 bases between. Germline values: CDR1 SEHNR, CDR2 FQNEAQ (reference sequence). The DNA of the CDR3 is TGTGCCAGCAGCGTCGTTGGGACAGATACGCAGTATTTT. This translates into CASSVVGTDTQYF.

In its sample, this clonotype was seen a few times. The chain is built from TRBV6-2 or TRBV6-3 and TRBJ1-5; 8 bases match TRBD1. The germline gives CDR1 MNHEY, CDR2 SVGEGT. Trimming cost V 7 bases and J 1 base; bases outside gene matches: 3. The CDR3 is made up of 14 amino acids. For the CDR3, the DNA is TGTGCCAGCACCAGACAGGGGAGCAATCAGCCCCAGCATTTT. The encoded protein is CASTRQGSNQPQHF.

There are many counts of this clonotype. V is TRBV7-3 and J is TRBJ1-1; 8 bases are shared with TRBD1. Germline V CDR1 and CDR2: SGHTA, FQGTGA. The ends lost 1 base at V and 3 bases at J; junction bases unmatched: 10. The CDR3 contains 17 residues. The CDR3 nucleotides read TGTGCCAGCAGCTTAATCGGGGCGGCAGGGGGCTACACTGAAGCTTTCTTT. Its protein is CASSLIGAAGGYTEAFF.

This clonotype was observed at least ten times. The chain joins TRBV29-1 to TRBJ1-1; 8 nucleotides agree with TRBD1. V lost 3 bases and J lost 1; bases outside the gene matches: 1. CDR1 SQVTM and CDR2 ANQGSEA come from the germline V gene. The CDR3 spans 13 residues. The CDR3 region has the DNA TGCAGCGTTGATGGACAGGGGAACACTGAAGCTTTCTTT. It encodes CSVDGQGNTEAFF.

Ten or more counts support this clonotype. J is TRBJ1-5 and V is TRBV20-1; possibly TRBD1 for D (6 bases). V shed 6 bases and J shed 3 bases, with 18 bases lying between them. Germline V CDR1 and CDR2: DFQATT, SNEGSKA (reference sequence). The CDR3 spans 15 residues. The CDR3 region is CSAGGTTGYNQPQHF. The CDR3 nucleotides are TGCAGTGCAGGGGGGACAACAGGGTACAATCAGCCCCAGCATTTT.

At least ten counts were recorded for this clonotype. The rearrangement joins TRBV7-2 to TRBJ2-7; possibly TRBD2 for D (5 bases). V lost 1 base and J 1 base, leaving 8 bases between the germline ends. The length of the CDR3 is 14 residues. Germline-derived CDR1 and CDR2 are SGHTA and FQGNSA. The CDR3: CASSLVERSYEQYF. The DNA of the CDR3 is TGTGCCAGCAGCTTAGTTGAGCGGTCCTACGAGCAGTACTTC.

This clonotype has at least ten counts. The gene calls are TRBV7-2 and TRBJ2-7, with 7 bases identical to TRBD1. V shed 1 base and J 0 bases; nucleotides not matched to a gene: 3. The CDR3 is 15 residues long. In germline, CDR1 is SGHTA, CDR2 FQGNSA. In DNA, the CDR3 is TGTGCCAGCAGCTTAGAAGGGGGCCTCTCCTACGAGCAGTACTTC. Protein product: CASSLEGGLSYEQYF.

This chain connects TRBV7-8 to TRBJ1-5; D is unresolved. Germline CDR1 and CDR2: SGHVS and FQNEAQ. Trimming shortened V by 5 bases and J by 6 bases, and 17 bases separated the two germline ends. The CDR3 length is 15 residues. The CDR3 sequence is CASSNREGWSQPQHF. The DNA of the CDR3 is TGTGCCAGCAGCAATAGGGAGGGATGGAGTCAGCCCCAGCATTTT.

At least ten counts were recorded for this clonotype. The rearrangement uses TRBV7-2 and TRBJ1-1; no clear D. In germline, CDR1 is SGHTA, CDR2 FQGNSA. Deletions cut 5 bases from V and 2 bases from J, with 12 bases between. The CDR3 spans 14 residues. The DNA for the CDR3 is TGTGCCAGCAGCCGTCAGCCGTCTAACACTGAAGCTTTCTTT. Translation gives CASSRQPSNTEAFF.

This clonotype appeared many times. The chain employs TRBV6-2 or TRBV6-3 and TRBJ2-2, with 11 bases identical to TRBD2. The CDR3 totals 14 residues. J lost 7 bases, V lost 10 bases, and 8 bases had no gene match. Germline values: CDR1 MNHEY, CDR2 SVGEGT. The CDR3 loop reads CATSSGGSIGELFF. DNA of the CDR3: TGTGCCACATCTAGCGGGGGGTCCATCGGGGAGCTGTTTTTT.

Many counts were recorded for this clonotype. The CDR3 is CASSWAETSTEAFF. CDR3 DNA sequence: TGTGCCAGCAGCTGGGCAGAAACCTCCACTGAAGCTTTCTTT. V usage is TRBV7-2 and J usage is TRBJ1-1; D is unresolved. V was shortened by 4 bases and J by 4 bases, with 13 bases between the two germline ends. This CDR3 has 14 amino acids. Germline lookup yields CDR1 SGHTA and CDR2 FQGNSA.

The table lists this clonotype with many counts. V and J are TRBV10-3 and TRBJ1-1, with no clear D. There are 14 residues in the CDR3. V lost 2 bases to trimming and J lost 1 base, with 8 bases between them. The germline V gene has CDR1 ENHRY and CDR2 SYGVKD. CDR3 sequence reads: CAISERKSNTEAFF. In DNA, the CDR3 is TGTGCCATCAGTGAGAGGAAGTCGAACACTGAAGCTTTCTTT.

This clonotype was picked up many times. The rearrangement uses TRBV11-2 and TRBJ2-2; TRBD2 is a possible D gene (6 bases). Germline CDR1 reads SGHAT; CDR2 reads FQNNGV. The CDR3 consists of 16 residues. V lost 2 bases, J lost 5 bases, and 15 bases lay in between. The CDR3 region is CASSLLGGRNTGELFF. The CDR3 DNA reads TGTGCCAGCAGCTTATTGGGTGGGAGGAATACCGGGGAGCTGTTTTTT.

This clonotype was picked up many times. This sequence joins TRBV20-1 and TRBJ2-7, with a tentative D call TRBD2 (6 bases). This CDR3 is 15 amino acids long. The V and J ends lost 3 bases and 6 bases respectively, with 21 bases between them. Germline assignment: CDR1 DFQATT and CDR2 SNEGSKA (reference sequence). CDR3 DNA sequence: TGCAGTGCTAGTGGTAGCCCAACGCTGGGGGGCGAGCAGTACTTC. As protein: CSASGSPTLGGEQYF.

This clonotype was picked up a small number of times. This rearrangement joins TRBV20-1 to TRBJ1-2, with 10 bases matching TRBD1. This CDR3 region has 13 residues. The germline V gene encodes CDR1 DFQATT and CDR2 SNEGSKA (reference sequence). Trimming at V came to 6 bases and at J to 6 bases, leaving 7 bases not matched to a gene. The CDR3 sequence is CSARGTGDHGYTF. The CDR3 DNA is TGCAGTGCCCGCGGGACAGGGGATCATGGCTACACCTTC.

This clonotype came up many times. The chain has TRBV6-2 or TRBV6-3 and TRBJ1-5; 7 bases are shared with TRBD1. CDR1 is MNHEY and CDR2 is SVGEGT in the germline V gene. V lost 2 bases, J lost 2 bases, and 15 bases stayed unmatched. The CDR3 is 19 residues long. CDR3 sequence (DNA): TGTGCCAGCAGTTACGTCCCTCGGCAGGGGGTGTATGGCAATCAGCCCCAGCATTTT. This encodes CASSYVPRQGVYGNQPQHF.

This clonotype has a count of ten or more. The chain combines TRBV6-1 with TRBJ2-1; 9 nucleotides agree with TRBD2. The CDR3 is 17 residues long. The V and J ends lost 6 bases and 0 bases, in that order; junction bases with no gene match: 9. CDR1 is MNHNS, CDR2 SASEGT, per germline. Here the CDR3 DNA reads TGTGCCAGCAGCGAAATCGGGACTAGCAGCTCCTACAATGAGCAGTTCTTC. This encodes CASSEIGTSSSYNEQFF.